The 32 T cell receptor beta chains in this list originate from one sample, sequenced in a study of T cells in Graves' hyperthyroidism and ophthalmopathy. Amplified regions were TCR beta CDR3 sequences from RNA transcripts. TCR CDR3 regions were first amplified by RT-PCR with HTBI primers. Using its own MiXCR run on the multiplex PCR reads, TCRdb lists one record per CDR3 protein. The sample includes approximately 690,000 distinct CDR3 sequences, more than 20% of them seen just once. The sample comprised blood. These receptors all come from a man aged 30 to 39 with Graves' ophthalmopathy.

The chain employs TRBV29-1 and TRBJ2-4; perhaps D is TRBD1 or TRBD2 (5 bases each). The CDR3 is 16 residues long. V gave up 3 bases and J gave up 2 bases, with 17 bases separating them. The germline V gene encodes CDR1 SQVTM and CDR2 ANQGSEA. The CDR3 region is CSVDRRGVGTKNIQYF. DNA of the CDR3: TGCAGCGTTGATCGCAGAGGGGTCGGCACCAAAAACATTCAGTACTTC.

This clonotype was seen more than once but under ten times. The V gene is TRBV30, the J gene TRBJ2-3, with 8 bases lining up with TRBD1. CDR1 and CDR2 (germline): GTSNPN, SVGIG (reference sequence). Trimming cost V 1 base and J 4 bases; bases outside gene matches: 10. CDR3 length: 16 amino acids. The CDR3: CAWSGRDRNRADTQYF. The CDR3 nucleotides are TGTGCCTGGAGTGGAAGGGACAGGAACAGAGCAGATACGCAGTATTTT.

The chain combines TRBV5-1 with TRBJ1-4; D is possibly TRBD1 (6 bases). Germline V lookup: CDR1 SGHRS, CDR2 YFSETQ. The V and J ends lost 1 base and 4 bases respectively, with 11 bases between them. CDR3 length: 15 amino acids. DNA of the CDR3: TGCGCCAGCAGCTTGAAACCAGGGGTTAATGAAAAACTGTTTTTT. This encodes CASSLKPGVNEKLFF.

On this clonotype itself: This may come from a read error, since a much larger clone is one base off. V gene TRBV28 combines with J gene TRBJ1-5, with D possibly TRBD1 on 5 matching bases. The V end lost 6 bases, the J end lost 2 bases, and 17 bases lay between the germline ends. CDR3 length equals 16 residues. Germline CDR1 and CDR2: MDHEN and SYDVKM. The CDR3 reads CASSLGQIVRNQPQHF. As DNA, the CDR3 is TGTGCCAGCAGCCTGGGGCAAATAGTGCGCAATCAGCCCCAGCATTTT.

The table lists this clonotype with a few counts. J is TRBJ1-1 and V is TRBV6-9; no firm D call. The CDR3 covers 13 residues. V was shortened by 4 bases and J by 1 base, with 7 bases between the two germline ends. Germline V gene lookup returns CDR1 MNHGY and CDR2 SVAAGI. This CDR3 is CASSFKKNTEAFF. The CDR3 DNA follows: TGTGCCAGCAGTTTCAAGAAGAACACTGAAGCTTTCTTT.

This clonotype came up a few times. This rearrangement joins TRBV18 to TRBJ1-1; no clear D. The ends were cut back, 1 base at V and 5 bases at J, with 11 bases in the middle. CDR3 size: 14 residues. Germline V gene data show CDR1 as KGHSH and CDR2 as LQKENI. The CDR3 protein is CASSPLGYKTEAFF. As DNA, the CDR3 is TGTGCCAGCTCACCACTGGGTTACAAAACTGAAGCTTTCTTT.

In its sample, this clonotype was seen a few times. The rearrangement joins TRBV25-1 to TRBJ2-2; D uncertain. Germline V gene lookup returns CDR1 MGHDK and CDR2 SYGVNS. This CDR3 contains 14 residues. V was shortened by 1 base and J by 7 bases, with 10 bases between the two germline ends. CDR3 DNA: TGTGCCAGCAGTGAATTGGCGGCCGACGGGGAGCTGTTTTTT. It encodes CASSELAADGELFF.

This clonotype was seen more than once but under ten times. J is TRBJ2-2 and V is TRBV6-2 or TRBV6-3, with no clear D. The germline CDR1 and CDR2 sequences are MNHEY and SVGEGT. CDR3 length equals 15 residues. V gave up 6 bases and J gave up 0 bases, with 11 bases separating them. The CDR3 region has the DNA TGTGCCAGCAGGACTCGACTGACGAACACCGGGGAGCTGTTTTTT. It translates to CASRTRLTNTGELFF.

The chain links TRBV2 to TRBJ1-1; D unclear. This CDR3 has 13 residues. The V end lost 7 bases, the J end lost 8 bases, and 17 bases lay between the germline ends. The germline V gene has CDR1 SNHLY and CDR2 FYNNEI. CDR3 bases: TGTGCCAGCACCCCAACGGGCCGCGGGGAAGCTTTCTTT. Translation: CASTPTGRGEAFF.

This clonotype occurred a few times. The rearrangement joins TRBV6-2 or TRBV6-3 to TRBJ1-5; no reliable D call. The CDR3 has 12 amino acids. Germline values: CDR1 MNHEY, CDR2 SVGEGT. The V end lost 5 bases, the J end lost 3 bases, and 5 bases lay between the germline ends. The CDR3 coding sequence is TGTGCCAGCAGTAACCCCAATCAGCCCCAGCATTTT. The encoded protein is CASSNPNQPQHF.

This clonotype was counted a few times. The chain recombines TRBV20-1 with TRBJ2-7; unclear D gene. The CDR3 consists of 12 residues. CDR1 and CDR2 (germline): DFQATT, SNEGSKA (reference sequence). Between the trimmed V and J ends, which lost 6 bases and 0 bases, there was a span of 9 bases. The CDR3 protein is CSARNRSYEQYF. For the CDR3, the DNA is TGCAGTGCCAGGAACCGCTCCTACGAGCAGTACTTC.

This clonotype was found many times. This rearrangement joins TRBV20-1 to TRBJ1-3, with D possibly matching TRBD1 (5 bases). CDR1 and CDR2 from the germline V gene are DFQATT and SNEGSKA (reference sequence). The CDR3 is 13 residues long. The germline V and J ends were trimmed by 6 bases and 2 bases, with 11 bases remaining between them. CDR3 loop: CSATGDAGNTIYF. For the CDR3, the DNA is TGCAGTGCAACCGGGGACGCTGGAAACACCATATATTTT.

The V gene is TRBV5-1, the J gene TRBJ2-5, with 10 nucleotides matching TRBD2. Germline trimming cut 4 bases from V and 6 bases from J; bases unmatched to any gene: 12. Germline CDR1 reads SGHRS; CDR2 reads YFSETQ. The CDR3 extends over 16 amino acids. In nucleotides, the CDR3 is TGCGCCAGCAGCCCGGAAGCGGGAGGGCCGGAGAAGACCCAGTACTTC. It encodes CASSPEAGGPEKTQYF.

The rearrangement joins TRBV28 to TRBJ2-4; D uncertain. With 5 bases removed from V and 1 base from J, the gap between germline ends came to 9 bases. The CDR3 spans 14 residues. Germline V CDR1 and CDR2: MDHEN, SYDVKM. For the CDR3, the DNA is TGTGCCAGCAGTCCAACTTGGGCCAAAAACATTCAGTACTTC. Translation: CASSPTWAKNIQYF.

This chain uses TRBV19 with TRBJ2-1; D perhaps matches TRBD2 (6 bases). V was shortened by 3 bases and J by 6 bases, with 18 bases between the two germline ends. There are 16 residues in the CDR3. Germline V lookup: CDR1 LNHDA, CDR2 SQIVND (reference sequence). The CDR3 DNA reads as TGTGCCAGTAGTATCAATTCCAGGGTGGGGGGCAATGAGCAGTTCTTC. Encoded protein: CASSINSRVGGNEQFF.

This clonotype was seen more than once but under ten times. The rearrangement uses TRBV4-1 and TRBJ2-1, with 7 bases aligning to TRBD1. CDR1 and CDR2 (germline): MGHRA, YSYEKL. The J segment lost 2 bases and the V segment lost 5 bases, leaving 12 bases of the junction unmatched. The CDR3 is made up of 17 amino acids. In DNA, the CDR3 is TGCGCCAGCAGCGGAATACCATTGACAGGGACCTACAATGAGCAGTTCTTC. Residues: CASSGIPLTGTYNEQFF.

This clonotype turned up a few times. This rearrangement joins TRBV24-1 to TRBJ2-1; 10 bases match TRBD2. CDR3 length: 15 amino acids. Germline CDR1 is KGHDR and CDR2 is SFDVKD. The V gene end was trimmed by 10 bases and the J gene end by 5 bases; junction bases not matched to a gene: 10. The chain's CDR3 is CATTGTSGVNNEQFF. CDR3 nucleotides: TGTGCCACAACGGGCACTAGCGGGGTCAACAATGAGCAGTTCTTC.

This clonotype was recorded a few times. CDR3 residues: CASSYLISGRGDEQFF. The CDR3 DNA is TGTGCCAGCAGTTACCTAATTAGCGGGAGAGGGGATGAGCAGTTCTTC. This chain links TRBV6-6 with TRBJ2-1; 9 nucleotides align to TRBD2. The V gene's germline CDR1 is MNHNY and CDR2 SVGAGI (reference sequence). The V segment lost 2 bases and the J segment 8 bases; nucleotides outside the gene matches: 10. The CDR3 covers 16 residues.

Regarding this clonotype: This may arise from a read error, as a much more abundant clone is one base away. The chain joins TRBV5-1 to TRBJ1-1; D not resolved. In germline, CDR1 is SGHRS, CDR2 YFSETQ. The CDR3 sequence is 14 residues long. The V end lost 4 bases, the J end lost 10 bases, and 20 bases lay between the germline ends. In nucleotides, the CDR3 is TGCGCCAGCAGCGTGAGGGAGTTGGGCGCTGGAGCTTTCTTT. Translated, it gives CASSVRELGAGAFF.

This clonotype was observed a handful of times. This chain uses TRBV12-3 or TRBV12-4 with TRBJ2-1; 8 positions agree with TRBD2. J lost 12 bases, V lost 5 bases, and 3 bases had no gene match. This CDR3 is 11 amino acids long. As DNA, the CDR3 is TGTGCCAGCAGTCCTGGGACTAGGCAGTTCTTC. Its translation: CASSPGTRQFF.

The table lists this clonotype with many counts. V and J are TRBV29-1 and TRBJ1-1; D is unclear. Between the trimmed V and J ends, which lost 2 bases and 2 bases, there was a span of 9 bases. The germline CDR1 and CDR2 sequences are SQVTM and ANQGSEA. CDR3 length equals 13 residues. CDR3 region: CSVEMDGNTEAFF. CDR3 coding DNA: TGCAGCGTTGAAATGGACGGAAACACTGAAGCTTTCTTT. The full variable domain, its missing parts supplied by reference TRBV29-1 and TRBJ1-1, is SAVISQKPSRDICQRGTSLTIQCQVDSQVTMMFWYRQQPGQSLTLIATANQGSEATYESGFVIDKFPISRPNLTFSTLTVSNMSPEDSSIYLCSVEMDGNTEAFFGQGTRLTVV.

The chain uses TRBV19 and TRBJ2-7; 13 bases line up with TRBD2. The V gene end was trimmed by 6 bases and the J gene end by 4 bases; junction bases not matched to a gene: 3. The CDR3 runs to 14 residues. Per germline, CDR1 LNHDA and CDR2 SQIVND (reference sequence). The CDR3 DNA reads TGTGCCAGTAGATGGACTAGCGGGAGTTACGAGCAGTACTTC. It specifies CASRWTSGSYEQYF.

V gene TRBV7-8 combines with J gene TRBJ2-2; the match to TRBD1 covers 7 bases. This CDR3 comprises 16 residues. Germline CDR1 SGHVS, CDR2 FQNEAQ. The trim removed 5 bases at V and 1 base at J, leaving 7 bases unmatched. CDR3 sequence: CASSRQGVKNTGELFF. DNA for the CDR3: TGTGCCAGCAGCCGACAGGGAGTTAAGAACACCGGGGAGCTGTTTTTT.

The chain recombines TRBV7-6 with TRBJ2-1; 10 bases fit TRBD2. The CDR3 extends over 16 amino acids. Germline CDR1 SGHVS, CDR2 FNYEAQ. V shed 4 bases, J shed 4 bases, and the junction held 7 bases outside the gene matches. The CDR3 nucleotides are TGTGCCAGCAGCTACACTAGCGGGATAAGATACAATGAGCAGTTCTTC. Amino acid sequence: CASSYTSGIRYNEQFF.

The V and J genes are TRBV7-2 and TRBJ2-1; D not certain. Germline assignment: CDR1 SGHTA and CDR2 FQGNSA. This CDR3 is 16 amino acids long. Between the trimmed V and J ends, which lost 5 bases and 9 bases, there was a span of 23 bases. CDR3 bases: TGTGCCAGCAGCCAATCCCCACTTAAACGCCACAGTGAGCAGTTCTTC. This encodes CASSQSPLKRHSEQFF.

This clonotype was seen repeatedly, ten times or more. The chain employs TRBV28 and TRBJ2-7, with D possibly TRBD2 on 5 matching bases. The V gene's germline CDR1 is MDHEN and CDR2 SYDVKM. The CDR3 length is 17 residues. Trimming took off 3 bases at V and 3 bases at J, with 21 bases between the two ends. The CDR3 region is CASSFRGFGPGVYEQYF. The CDR3 DNA is TGTGCCAGCAGTTTTCGCGGGTTCGGTCCCGGTGTCTACGAGCAGTACTTC.

This clonotype was recorded a few times. The V call is TRBV20-1, the J call TRBJ2-7; 7 bases line up with TRBD2. Germline CDR1 and CDR2: DFQATT and SNEGSKA (reference sequence). This CDR3 is 15 amino acids long. V lost 5 bases, J lost 2 bases, and 12 bases stayed unmatched. In DNA, the CDR3 is TGCAGTGCTCGAAAAACTAGCGAGATACCCTACGAGCAGTACTTC. It specifies CSARKTSEIPYEQYF.

A single count supports this clonotype. A single base separates this from a much larger clone, so it may be a read error. This CDR3 fails to terminate in the conserved phenylalanine or tryptophan, so it likely reflects a read error. This sequence joins TRBV7-2 and TRBJ2-7; 8 bases line up with TRBD2. V shed 5 bases, J shed 0 bases, and the junction held 12 bases outside the gene matches. This CDR3 contains 17 residues. CDR1 and CDR2 (germline): SGHTA, FQGNSA. As DNA, the CDR3 is TGTGCCAGCAGCCCGGGCGCGCGCGGGAGGTCCTCCTACGAGCAGTACTCC. It codes for CASSPGARGRSSYEQYS.

The chain recombines TRBV7-2 with TRBJ2-2; 9 bases align to TRBD1. This CDR3 region has 16 residues. The germline gives CDR1 SGHTA, CDR2 FQGNSA. V shed 4 bases and J 6 bases; nucleotides not matched to a gene: 9. CDR3 in DNA: TGTGCCAGCAGCTCAGGGACAGGGTTTCGAGCCGGGGAGCTGTTTTTT. This codes for CASSSGTGFRAGELFF.

This clonotype was seen more than once but under ten times. Compared with germline, one end of the junction differs, possibly owing to a read error. The genes are TRBV4-1 and TRBJ1-2; TRBD1 matches 9 bases. CDR1 is MGHRA and CDR2 is YSYEKL in the germline V gene. This CDR3 comprises 15 residues. CDR3: CASSYSWTGVSGYTF. CDR3 coding DNA: TGTGCCAGCAGTTACTCGTGGACAGGGGTTAGTGGCTACACCTTC.

The rearrangement joins TRBV5-5 to TRBJ1-3, with D unclear. This CDR3 contains 15 residues. The germline gives CDR1 SGHKS, CDR2 YYEKEE (reference sequence). Trimming shortened V by 0 bases and J by 2 bases, and 9 bases separated the two germline ends. The CDR3 reads CASSLAVTAGNTIYF. The CDR3 nucleotides read TGTGCCAGCAGCTTGGCCGTGACTGCTGGAAACACCATATATTTT. Drawing the rest from reference TRBV5-5 and TRBJ1-3, the complete variable domain is DAGVTQSPTHLIKTRGQQVTLRCSPISGHKSVSWYQQVLGQGPQFIFQYYEKEERGRGNFPDRFSARQFPNYSSELNVNALLLGDSALYLCASSLAVTAGNTIYFGEGSWLTVV.

The chain carries TRBV27 and TRBJ1-5; no definite D call. The CDR3 sequence is 15 residues long. V was clipped by 6 bases and J by 6 bases, with 18 bases between them. Per the germline V gene, CDR1 is MNHEY and CDR2 is SMNVEV (reference sequence). Here the CDR3 reads CASRSSASALQPQHF. The CDR3, as DNA: TGTGCCAGCAGATCCTCCGCGTCCGCCCTTCAGCCCCAGCATTTT.